This is a list of T cell receptor beta chains from one sample in a study of preoperative IRX-2 immunotherapy in early breast cancer. Libraries were prepared by immunoSEQ multiplex PCR; TCRdb keeps only in-frame clonotypes and omits some of them. The sample holds approximately 13,000 clones, approximately 90% seen once. The biological material was taken from a patient treated with IRX-2 immunotherapy. The receptors originated from a human donor with breast cancer. Each CDR3 is given with its conserved first and last residue. D genes are given only for firm matches. Expanded clones get a size class; other rows say once, few or many, or leave the size out.

cdr3_nt	cdr3_aa	v_call	d_call	clone_size	j_call
TGTGCCAGCACCGAACCGGGACTTACACGCACAGATACGCAGTATTTT	CASTEPGLTRTDTQYF	TRBV6-6	-	few	TRBJ2-3
TGTGCCAGCAGCTTACCCACGGGAGTCCTTAACACTGAAGCTTTCTTT	CASSLPTGVLNTEAFF	TRBV11-3	-	-	TRBJ1-1
TGTGCCAGCAGCTTAGGCCCCAGGCGCTCTGGAAACACCATATATTTT	CASSLGPRRSGNTIYF	TRBV11-2	-	once	TRBJ1-3
TGTGCCAGTAGGGCCGCAACGGGACCGGTCTTGGGCTACACCTTC	CASRAATGPVLGYTF	TRBV19	-	-	TRBJ1-2
TGTGCCAGCAGCTCAAACTGGGGCACTGAAGCTTTCTTT	CASSSNWGTEAFF	TRBV7-3	-	-	TRBJ1-1
TGCAGCGTTGAAAGTCAGTCCAATGAGCAGTTCTTC	CSVESQSNEQFF	TRBV29-1	-	-	TRBJ2-1
TGTGCCAGCAGTTACTACCCTGGGGGTCAGCCCCAGCATTTT	CASSYYPGGQPQHF	TRBV6-7	-	once	TRBJ1-5
TGCGCCAGCGGCAGGGGAGCTATGAACACTGAAGCTTTCTTT	CASGRGAMNTEAFF	TRBV5-1	-	-	TRBJ1-1
TGTGCCAGCTCACCCTTCACTAGCGGGGGCACAGATACGCAGTATTTT	CASSPFTSGGTDTQYF	TRBV18	TRBD2	-	TRBJ2-3
TGTGCCAGCTCACGCTCTGACTTAGGTCCGGAGACCCAGTACTTC	CASSRSDLGPETQYF	TRBV18	-	-	TRBJ2-5
TGTGCCAGCAGTGAAGTTGGCAGGGTCGGCACCGGGGAGCTGTTTTTT	CASSEVGRVGTGELFF	TRBV25-1	-	-	TRBJ2-2
TGTGCCAGCAGTTACGCGAACCAAGAGACCCAGTACTTC	CASSYANQETQYF	TRBV6-5	-	-	TRBJ2-5
TGTGCCAGCAGCTTGGCAGGGACTGGTGGCTACACCTTC	CASSLAGTGGYTF	TRBV5-4	-	once	TRBJ1-2
TGTGCCATCAGGGGGGACAGGGGGAGAAGCACAGATACGCAGTATTTT	CAIRGDRGRSTDTQYF	TRBV10-3	TRBD1	-	TRBJ2-3
TGTGCCAGCAGCCGGGACAGGGGAATTTTTGAGCAGTTCTTC	CASSRDRGIFEQFF	TRBV7-9	TRBD1	-	TRBJ2-1
TGTGCCAGCAGTGAGTGGAACCGGGGGCCGAACACTGAAGCTTTCTTT	CASSEWNRGPNTEAFF	TRBV6-1	-	-	TRBJ1-1
TGTGCCAGCAGCTTGTCTAGCGGGGGGTTTAGCTCCTACAATGAGCAGTTCTTC	CASSLSSGGFSSYNEQFF	TRBV7-2	TRBD2	-	TRBJ2-1
TGTGCCAGCAGCTTAGATGACCGGGGGACAGGGGGCACCTACGAGCAGTACTTC	CASSLDDRGTGGTYEQYF	TRBV11-3	TRBD1	-	TRBJ2-7
TGTGCCATCAGTGACGAGGGAACTTATAATTCACCCCTCCACTTT	CAISDEGTYNSPLHF	TRBV10-3	-	medium-sized	TRBJ1-6
TGTGCCAGCAGCTTAGGTGGGGGACAGCCCCAGCATTTT	CASSLGGGQPQHF	TRBV5-5	-	-	TRBJ1-5
TGTGCCAGCAGTGAAGCGGGACAGGGCATACAAGAGACCCAGTACTTC	CASSEAGQGIQETQYF	TRBV6-1	TRBD1	-	TRBJ2-5
TGCAGCGTTGAGACTGGGACAGGGGGGTATGGCTACACCTTC	CSVETGTGGYGYTF	TRBV29-1	TRBD1	-	TRBJ1-2
TGTGCCAGCGGGGCAAGACCTCATCAGCCCCAGCATTTT	CASGARPHQPQHF	TRBV2	-	few	TRBJ1-5
TGTGCCAGCAGCGCCCGGGCCGAAAATGAGCAGTTCTTC	CASSARAENEQFF	TRBV6-4	-	-	TRBJ2-1
TGCGCCAGCAGTACCTCGGACAGGGCCACAGATACGCAGTATTTT	CASSTSDRATDTQYF	TRBV5-1	TRBD1	-	TRBJ2-3
TGTGCCAGCAGCCAAGATGGGGGGACTAGCGAGACCCAGTACTTC	CASSQDGGTSETQYF	TRBV4-2	TRBD2	-	TRBJ2-5
TGTGCCAGCAGCCACATAACGGGACACGAAAATGAAAAACTGTTTTTT	CASSHITGHENEKLFF	TRBV14	-	-	TRBJ1-4
TGTGCCAGCAGCAAGACAGGGGGGAACACTGAAGCTTTCTTT	CASSKTGGNTEAFF	TRBV11-3	TRBD1	few	TRBJ1-1
TGTGCCAGCAGTTTTGGGACTAGTAATGAGCAGTTCTTC	CASSFGTSNEQFF	TRBV27	TRBD2	-	TRBJ2-1
TGTGCCAGCAGCCTGGGGGGGAATTTGATGTATGAGCAGTTCTTC	CASSLGGNLMYEQFF	TRBV5-4	TRBD2	-	TRBJ2-1
TGTGCCAGCAGTTCCTATCGGGACAAGGAAATTAATCAGCCCCAGCATTTT	CASSSYRDKEINQPQHF	TRBV28	-	-	TRBJ1-5
TGTGCCAGCAGTGTTGGATGGGCTAATGAAAAACTGTTTTTT	CASSVGWANEKLFF	TRBV6-1	-	-	TRBJ1-4
TGTGCCAGCAGTTTCGATCACAGGGGGAGGCAGCCCCAGCATTTT	CASSFDHRGRQPQHF	TRBV28	TRBD1	-	TRBJ1-5
TGTGCCAGTAGTATTATGGGGAACATTCAGTACTTC	CASSIMGNIQYF	TRBV19	-	-	TRBJ2-4
TGTGCCAGTAGTCCTAGCGGGGGGGCCGGCACGCAGTATTTT	CASSPSGGAGTQYF	TRBV19	TRBD2	-	TRBJ2-3
TGCGCCAGCAGCCAACACCGTAATACGGGCAGGGGCCCCACAAACTATGGCTACACCTTC	CASSQHRNTGRGPTNYGYTF	TRBV4-1	-	-	TRBJ1-2
TGCGCCAGCAGCTTCGTCCAGGGTTCCTACAATGAGCAGTTCTTC	CASSFVQGSYNEQFF	TRBV5-1	-	once	TRBJ2-1
TGTGCCAGCATCGGCAGGGGGCTGCGGACGGCGGGCTACACCTTC	CASIGRGLRTAGYTF	TRBV2	TRBD1	-	TRBJ1-2
TGTGCCAGTAGTACCGGAACTAGCGGGGGCACAGATACGCAGTATTTT	CASSTGTSGGTDTQYF	TRBV19	TRBD2	-	TRBJ2-3
TGTGCCAGCAGCGCGGGGGCCCACCAAGAGACCCAGTACTTC	CASSAGAHQETQYF	TRBV9	-	-	TRBJ2-5
TGCAGCGTTGGGGGGACAGGGGGCGGTAATGAAAAACTGTTTTTT	CSVGGTGGGNEKLFF	TRBV29-1	TRBD1	-	TRBJ1-4
TGTGCCAGCTCACCAGGGACCCTCGACGATAATTCACCCCTCCACTTT	CASSPGTLDDNSPLHF	TRBV18	-	-	TRBJ1-6
TGTGCCAGCAGCTTAGATTTTGGACAGTCCCCCTATGGCTACACCTTC	CASSLDFGQSPYGYTF	TRBV11-2	-	-	TRBJ1-2
TGCGCCAGCAGTGTAGGGTCCGTGGGCCAAGAGACCCAGTACTTC	CASSVGSVGQETQYF	TRBV10-1	-	once	TRBJ2-5
TGCGCCAGCAGCTTGAGAAGGGGATACAATGAGCAGTTCTTC	CASSLRRGYNEQFF	TRBV5-1	-	-	TRBJ2-1
TGTGCCAGTAGTTTCCGGGGGGGTCCGACAGATACGCAGTATTTT	CASSFRGGPTDTQYF	TRBV19	TRBD2	-	TRBJ2-3
TGTGCCATTCGTTTTTCCCACACTGAAGCTTTCTTT	CAIRFSHTEAFF	TRBV11-1	-	-	TRBJ1-1
TGTGGCGCGGCGGGGGGGCAGGCCTTCCACGAGCAGTACTTC	CGAAGGQAFHEQYF	TRBV10-3	TRBD2	-	TRBJ2-7
TGTGCCAGTAGTCCTGGGACGAGCTCCTACGAGCAGTACTTC	CASSPGTSSYEQYF	TRBV19	-	-	TRBJ2-7